The 27 T cell receptor beta chains in this list originate from one sample, sequenced in a study of T cell responses to AZD1222 COVID-19 vaccine. Here immunoSEQ multiplex PCR was the method, and the copy in TCRdb shows in-frame clones only, minus some. The table records some 120,000 clones, 90% of them present only once. Sequencing was performed on peripheral blood, taken 28 days after the second dose of the MenACWY control vaccine. Source of these receptors: an adult who received the MenACWY meningococcal vaccine as a control.

The rearrangement joins TRBV10-3 to TRBJ1-2; D is unclear. Trimming removed 1 base from V and 4 bases from J, with 4 bases in between. Per germline, CDR1 ENHRY and CDR2 SYGVKD. The CDR3 extends over 12 amino acids. The CDR3 here is CAISELGYGYTF. In nucleotides, the CDR3 is TGTGCCATCAGTGAGTTGGGCTATGGCTACACCTTC.

The chain joins TRBV18 to TRBJ2-1; TRBD2 might be the D (5 bases). The length of the CDR3 is 15 residues. V lost 0 bases to trimming and J lost 4 bases, with 10 bases between them. From germline, CDR1 is KGHSH and CDR2 LQKENI. In DNA form, the CDR3 reads TGTGCCAGCTCACCACCTGAGGGCATATACAATGAGCAGTTCTTC. As protein: CASSPPEGIYNEQFF.

V is TRBV7-2 and J is TRBJ2-5, with 9 bases identical to TRBD1. CDR3 length: 14 amino acids. The germline V gene encodes CDR1 SGHTA and CDR2 FQGNSA. V lost 5 bases and J lost 5; bases outside the gene matches: 6. In DNA, the CDR3 is TGTGCCAGCAGCCAAAACAGGGGGCAGGAGACCCAGTACTTC. It is translated as CASSQNRGQETQYF. The whole variable domain, filled in from reference TRBV7-2 and TRBJ2-5, reads GAGVSQSPSNKVTEKGKDVELRCDPISGHTALYWYRQSLGQGLEFLIYFQGNSAPDKSGLPSDRFSAERTGGSVSTLTIQRTQQEDSAVYLCASSQNRGQETQYFGPGTRLLVL.

The CDR3 loop is CASGFRDTQYF. The CDR3, as DNA: TGTGCCAGCGGTTTTCGAGATACGCAGTATTTT. This rearrangement joins TRBV14 to TRBJ2-3; no reliable D call. Germline V gene lookup returns CDR1 SGHDN and CDR2 FVKESK. V gave up 8 bases and J gave up 5 bases, with 8 bases separating them. This CDR3 has 11 residues. Using reference TRBV14 and TRBJ2-3 for the parts outside the CDR3, the full variable domain is EAGVTQFPSHSVIEKGQTVTLRCDPISGHDNLYWYRRVMGKEIKFLLHFVKESKQDESGMPNNRFLAERTGGTYSTLKVQPAELEDSGVYFCASGFRDTQYFGPGTRLTVL.

CDR3 sequence reads: CASSLDRGNEQFF. CDR3 DNA sequence: TGTGCCAGCAGCTTAGACAGGGGGAATGAGCAGTTCTTC. The chain is built from TRBV11-2 and TRBJ2-1; the match to TRBD1 covers 7 bases. Germline V gene lookup returns CDR1 SGHAT and CDR2 FQNNGV. The V and J ends lost 0 bases and 7 bases, in that order; junction bases with no gene match: 0. The CDR3 runs to 13 residues.

This chain uses TRBV11-2 with TRBJ2-5; 8 bases are shared with TRBD1. In germline, CDR1 is SGHAT, CDR2 FQNNGV. Germline trimming cut 2 bases from V and 2 bases from J; bases unmatched to any gene: 7. The CDR3 sequence is 16 residues long. The chain's CDR3 is CASSLWDRTAQETQYF. DNA for the CDR3: TGTGCCAGCAGCTTATGGGACAGGACGGCGCAAGAGACCCAGTACTTC.

The rearrangement links TRBV7-2 to TRBJ1-5, with D unresolved. The CDR3 runs 13 residues. The germline V gene encodes CDR1 SGHTA and CDR2 FQGNSA. V lost 4 bases and J lost 1, with 5 bases in between. The CDR3 here is CASSSRSNQPQHF. The CDR3 region has the DNA TGTGCCAGCAGCTCTCGGAGCAATCAGCCCCAGCATTTT.

The rearrangement joins TRBV5-1 to TRBJ2-7; D is possibly TRBD2 (7 bases). The CDR3 is made up of 15 amino acids. Deletions cut 0 bases from V and 4 bases from J, with 14 bases between. The germline CDR1 and CDR2 sequences are SGHRS and YFSETQ. CDR3: CASSLGPGEGYEQYF. For the CDR3, the DNA is TGCGCCAGCAGCTTGGGTCCAGGGGAGGGGTACGAGCAGTACTTC.

The chain employs TRBV18 and TRBJ2-7; 10 positions match TRBD2. The length of the CDR3 is 15 residues. V lost 4 bases, J lost 6 bases, and 9 bases stayed unmatched. The germline V gene has CDR1 KGHSH and CDR2 LQKENI. The CDR3 region has the DNA TGTGCCAGCTCACGGAACCCTAGCGGGAGCGGCGAGCAGTACTTC. This translates into CASSRNPSGSGEQYF.

This clone showed up just a few times. The rearrangement links TRBV10-3 to TRBJ2-1; perhaps D is TRBD1 or TRBD2 (5 bases each). Germline values: CDR1 ENHRY, CDR2 SYGVKD. V lost 4 bases, J lost 5 bases, and 18 bases lay in between. This CDR3 is 16 amino acids long. CDR3 sequence: CAISARDGMGDNEQFF. The CDR3 DNA reads as TGTGCCATCAGTGCTCGGGACGGGATGGGGGACAATGAGCAGTTCTTC.

The chain links TRBV30 to TRBJ1-4; possibly TRBD1 for D (6 bases). Germline V gene sequence: CDR1 GTSNPN, CDR2 SVGIG (reference sequence). The CDR3 is made up of 14 amino acids. Trimming left V 4 bases short and J 10 bases short, with 19 bases between. DNA for the CDR3: TGTGCCTGGACCCTGGGGGGGCCGGGGGGAAAACTGTTTTTT. It yields the protein CAWTLGGPGGKLFF.

This clone was seen just once. This sequence joins TRBV24-1 and TRBJ1-3; weak D call: TRBD1 (6 bases). The V gene lost 4 bases and the J gene lost 7 bases, with 13 bases spanning the gap. The CDR3 is 14 residues long. Germline loops: CDR1 KGHDR, CDR2 SFDVKD. In DNA form, the CDR3 reads TGTGCCACCAGTGACTCGAAGGGGGGGAACACCATATATTTT. Translating it yields CATSDSKGGNTIYF.

This clone came up once. The chain joins TRBV6-2 or TRBV6-3 to TRBJ1-1, with D hard to call. The CDR3 sequence is 15 residues long. V dropped 2 bases and J dropped 3 bases, with 13 bases sitting between them. CDR1 MNHEY and CDR2 SVGEGT come from the germline V gene. CDR3 DNA sequence: TGTGCCAGCAGTTACCCGGCCTTTGGGGACACTGAAGCTTTCTTT. This codes for CASSYPAFGDTEAFF.

V usage is TRBV2 and J usage is TRBJ2-2; no clear D. V was trimmed by 3 bases and J by 6 bases, leaving 8 bases between them. The V gene's germline CDR1 is SNHLY and CDR2 FYNNEI. The CDR3 is 13 amino acids. As DNA, the CDR3 is TGTGCCAGCAGTGATCGTCTACCCGGGGAGCTGTTTTTT. Its translation: CASSDRLPGELFF.

This clone was picked up one time. The V call is TRBV28, the J call TRBJ2-7; TRBD2 is a possible D gene (6 bases). Deletions cut 6 bases from V and 3 bases from J, with 15 bases between. CDR1 and CDR2 (germline): MDHEN, SYDVKM. This CDR3 comprises 14 residues. The DNA of the CDR3 is TGTGCCAGCAGCGCTGGGACTGCGAGCTACGAGCAGTACGTC. Translation gives CASSAGTASYEQYV.

V and J are TRBV15 and TRBJ1-2; TRBD1 matches at 10 bases. Germline CDR1 LNHNV, CDR2 YYDKDF (reference sequence). The J segment lost 3 bases and the V segment lost 0 bases, leaving 10 bases of the junction unmatched. This CDR3 region has 18 residues. The DNA of the CDR3 is TGTGCCACCAGCAGAGATCTTCGACAGGGGGCGGTCGACTATGGCTACACCTTC. This gives the protein CATSRDLRQGAVDYGYTF.

V is TRBV27 and J is TRBJ2-5, with 11 bases that match TRBD2. This CDR3 spans 15 amino acids. The junction had 5 bases not matched to a gene; V was cut back by 3 bases and J by 5 bases. In germline, CDR1 is MNHEY, CDR2 SMNVEV (reference sequence). For the CDR3, the DNA is TGTGCCAGCAGTTTCATAGCGGGGGGGTGGGAGACCCAGTACTTC. Translated: CASSFIAGGWETQYF.

The chain combines TRBV19 with TRBJ2-6; no reliable D call. The length of the CDR3 is 15 residues. The germline V gene has CDR1 LNHDA and CDR2 SQIVND (reference sequence). V lost 3 bases to trimming and J lost 4 bases, with 10 bases between them. CDR3 loop: CASSISKTGANVLTF. In DNA, the CDR3 is TGTGCCAGTAGTATTAGTAAGACAGGGGCCAACGTCCTGACTTTC.

The chain is built from TRBV24-1 and TRBJ2-1; 10 bases map to TRBD2. The CDR3 loop spans 18 amino acids. Trimming took 4 bases from V and 3 from J; bases not matched to a gene: 11. In germline, CDR1 is KGHDR, CDR2 SFDVKD. CDR3 amino acids: CATSDPGPSGSNYNEQFF. The CDR3 nucleotides read TGTGCCACCAGTGACCCGGGCCCTAGCGGGAGTAACTACAATGAGCAGTTCTTC.

The gene calls are TRBV10-3 and TRBJ2-3, with 10 bases matching TRBD2. V shed 4 bases and J 2 bases; nucleotides not matched to a gene: 3. CDR3 length: 15 amino acids. Per the germline V gene, CDR1 is ENHRY and CDR2 is SYGVKD. The CDR3 loop is CAISGTSGPTDTQYF. The CDR3, as DNA: TGTGCCATCAGTGGGACTAGCGGTCCCACAGATACGCAGTATTTT.

The V and J genes are TRBV19 and TRBJ1-1; D gene ambiguous. This CDR3 is 15 amino acids long. V was shortened by 4 bases and J by 4 bases, with 16 bases between the two germline ends. Germline assignment: CDR1 LNHDA and CDR2 SQIVND (reference sequence). CDR3: CASSTRYFSGTEAFF. CDR3 nucleotides: TGTGCCAGTAGTACCAGATATTTTTCGGGCACTGAAGCTTTCTTT.

This chain links TRBV7-2 with TRBJ2-3; D gene uncertain. The CDR3 sequence is 12 residues long. Germline V gene data show CDR1 as SGHTA and CDR2 as FQGNSA. V lost 5 bases and J lost 9, with 12 bases in between. The CDR3 spells CASSISELTQYF. CDR3 DNA sequence: TGTGCCAGCAGCATCTCGGAATTAACGCAGTATTTT.

V and J are TRBV19 and TRBJ2-7, with D tentatively TRBD1 or TRBD2 (5 bases each). Germline loops: CDR1 LNHDA, CDR2 SQIVND (reference sequence). The CDR3 has 14 residues. Trimming took off 6 bases at V and 1 base at J, with 13 bases between the two ends. This CDR3 reads CASSPGTGSYEQYF. In DNA, the CDR3 is TGTGCCAGTAGCCCCGGGACCGGATCCTACGAGCAGTACTTC.

This clone was observed a handful of times. The chain joins TRBV6-1 to TRBJ2-2, with 9 bases identical to TRBD1. This CDR3 is built from 15 residues. Germline V gene sequence: CDR1 MNHNS, CDR2 SASEGT. Trimming removed 1 base from V and 11 bases from J; junction bases left unmatched: 8. The CDR3 sequence: CASSEGTGALYELFF. CDR3 sequence (DNA): TGTGCCAGCAGTGAAGGGACAGGGGCCCTCTACGAGCTGTTTTTT.

The V and J genes are TRBV5-4 and TRBJ1-6; no definite D call. The CDR3 runs 13 residues. V shed 3 bases and J shed 9 bases, with 10 bases lying between them. CDR1 and CDR2 from the germline V gene are SGHNT and YYREEE (reference sequence). The DNA of the CDR3 is TGTGCCAGCAGCTCCCCGGACGGTTCACCCCTCCACTTT. This encodes CASSSPDGSPLHF.

The chain combines TRBV3-1 (or the pseudogene TRBV3-2) with TRBJ2-1; 10 bases agree with TRBD2. J lost 3 bases, V lost 7 bases, and 3 bases had no gene match. The CDR3 sequence is 14 residues long. Germline CDR1 reads LGHDT; CDR2 reads YNNKEL (reference sequence). CDR3 sequence reads: CASKPSGSYNEQFF. The CDR3 nucleotides read TGTGCCAGCAAGCCTAGCGGGAGCTACAATGAGCAGTTCTTC.

This rearrangement joins TRBV5-8 to TRBJ2-3, with D unresolved. The CDR3 totals 15 residues. Germline V gene sequence: CDR1 SGHTS, CDR2 YDEGEE. Trimming pared 0 bases from V and 0 bases from J, leaving 8 bases between. The CDR3 nucleotides read TGTGCCAGCAGCTTGGGTGGTCGTAGCACAGATACGCAGTATTTT. The encoded protein is CASSLGGRSTDTQYF.